The 9 T cell receptor gamma chains below were found in one sample sequenced in a study of gamma-delta T cells after stem cell transplantation. TCRdb re-processed the RT-PCR reads using CATT. The sample has some 4,400 gamma-chain clones; 15% to 25% are singletons. Sequenced sample: gamma-delta T cells. Receptor source: a human donor. It is not recorded whose cells these are; they may come from a transplant donor.

The chain is built from TRGV3 and TRGJ1 or TRGJ2. The CDR3 extends over 12 amino acids. Trimming cost V 0 bases and J 12 bases; bases outside gene matches: 8. From germline, CDR1 is VTNTFY and CDR2 YDVSTARD (reference sequence). CDR3 DNA: TGTGCCACCTGGGACAGGCGGTGTAGGAAACTCTTT. Translating gives CATWDRRCRKLF.

This clone was observed a handful of times. In DNA form, the CDR3 reads TGTGCCACCTGGGACGGGTCGGGATTTCTTTATTATAAGAAACTCTTT. The encoded protein is CATWDGSGFLYYKKLF. The chain carries TRGV2 and TRGJ1 or TRGJ2. The CDR3 runs to 16 residues. Germline CDR1 and CDR2: EGSNGY and YDSYNSKV. The trim removed 0 bases at V and 3 bases at J, leaving 11 bases unmatched.

V usage is TRGV2 and J usage is TRGJ1 or TRGJ2. Germline V lookup: CDR1 EGSNGY, CDR2 YDSYNSKV. With V trimmed by 1 base and J by 3 bases, 6 bases remained unmatched. This CDR3 has 14 residues. CDR3 DNA: TGTGCCACCTGGGACGGACGAACTTATTATAAGAAACTCTTT. Its translation is CATWDGRTYYKKLF.

This clone was picked up a small number of times. The rearrangement links TRGV5 to TRGJ1 or TRGJ2. After removal of 0 bases from V and 3 bases from J, the junction contained 2 bases not matched to a gene. The CDR3 totals 13 residues. Per germline, CDR1 VINAFY and CDR2 YDVSNSKD. The CDR3 is CATWDRRYYKKLF. DNA for the CDR3: TGTGCCACCTGGGACAGGCGTTATTATAAGAAACTCTTT.

This clone was counted between two and nine times. The chain recombines TRGV2 with TRGJ1 or TRGJ2. Germline V gene lookup returns CDR1 EGSNGY and CDR2 YDSYNSKV. The CDR3 loop spans 12 amino acids. V trimming: 0 bases; J trimming: 12 bases; junction bases outside the gene matches: 8. CDR3 region: CATWDGPGVKLF. CDR3 coding DNA: TGTGCCACCTGGGACGGGCCGGGTGTGAAACTCTTT.

This clone counts as large (0.1 to 1%). The same CDR3 can be traced to other DNA sequences in this sample. In nucleotides, the CDR3 is TGTGCCTTGTGGGAGGTGCCCTATTATAAGAAACTCTTT. It codes for CALWEVPYYKKLF. V usage is TRGV9 and J usage is TRGJ1 or TRGJ2. After removal of 0 bases from V and 4 bases from J, the junction contained 3 bases not matched to a gene. CDR1 and CDR2 from the germline V gene are GITISATS and ISYDGTV (reference sequence). The length of the CDR3 is 13 residues.

This clone was observed a handful of times. The sample carries other DNA sequences with the same CDR3. The chain has TRGV4 and TRGJ1 or TRGJ2. This CDR3 has 13 amino acids. The V gene end was trimmed by 0 bases and the J gene end by 5 bases; junction bases not matched to a gene: 4. CDR1 and CDR2 (germline): EGSTGY, YDSYTSSV. DNA of the CDR3: TGTGCCACCTGGGATGGGCCGGATTATAAGAAACTCTTT. Translated: CATWDGPDYKKLF.

This clone was observed a few times. V usage is TRGV3 and J usage is TRGJ1 or TRGJ2. J lost 5 bases, V lost 6 bases, and 4 bases had no gene match. Germline-derived CDR1 and CDR2 are VTNTFY and YDVSTARD (reference sequence). The CDR3 is made up of 11 amino acids. The CDR3 loop reads CATWSNYKKLF. The CDR3, as DNA: TGTGCCACCTGGAGTAATTATAAGAAACTCTTT.

This clone was counted between two and nine times. The CDR3 DNA reads as TGTGCCACCTGGGCCACTGGACTCTTT. As protein: CATWATGLF. This chain links TRGV2 with TRGJ1 or TRGJ2. Per the germline V gene, CDR1 is EGSNGY and CDR2 is YDSYNSKV. The CDR3 length is 9 residues. V lost 5 bases, J lost 15 bases, and 7 bases stayed unmatched.